Following are 15 T cell receptor beta chains from one sample sequenced in a study of T cell changes during pregnancy in multiple sclerosis. Profiled with immunoSEQ multiplex PCR; TCRdb holds only in-frame clones, not every one. This table has approximately 37,000 clones, nearly 90% appearing once. Sequencing used CD4+ T cells from peripheral blood mononuclear cells, obtained in the first trimester of pregnancy. The receptor source for this set is a female donor with multiple sclerosis, enrolled in a pregnancy study.

The CDR3 nucleotides are TGTGCCAGCAGCGGCAGGCAAAGCTCTGGGGCCAACGTCCTGACTTTC. It codes for CASSGRQSSGANVLTF. This chain uses TRBV9 with TRBJ2-6; D is ambiguous. The V gene lost 3 bases and the J gene lost 0 bases, with 10 bases spanning the gap. This CDR3 is built from 16 residues. Germline CDR1 SGDLS, CDR2 YYNGEE.

The CDR3 DNA reads as TGTGCCAGCAGTTACTCTCCTAGCGGGACCAACGAGCAGTACTTC. It specifies CASSYSPSGTNEQYF. V usage is TRBV6-5 and J usage is TRBJ2-7; TRBD2 aligns across 9 bases. From germline, CDR1 is MNHEY and CDR2 SVGAGI. V lost 0 bases to trimming and J lost 5 bases; unmatched junction nucleotides: 5. The CDR3 spans 15 residues.

The chain recombines TRBV19 with TRBJ2-3; a possible D gene is TRBD2 (5 bases). From germline, CDR1 is LNHDA and CDR2 SQIVND (reference sequence). The CDR3 has 15 residues. V lost 6 bases, J lost 4 bases, and 17 bases lay in between. The CDR3 DNA follows: TGTGCCAGTAGCAATACCCTCTCCGGGGCAGATACGCAGTATTTT. Residues: CASSNTLSGADTQYF.

The chain carries TRBV19 and TRBJ1-4; a weak D match, TRBD1 (5 bases). The CDR3 has 14 amino acids. Trimming removed 4 bases from V and 12 bases from J, with 18 bases in between. Germline loops: CDR1 LNHDA, CDR2 SQIVND (reference sequence). The CDR3 DNA reads TGTGCCAGTAGTAAGGACACCGCACGTACTCAACTGTTTTTT. It yields the protein CASSKDTARTQLFF.

V is TRBV5-1 and J is TRBJ2-3; D is ambiguous. The CDR3 has 13 amino acids. V dropped 3 bases and J dropped 0 bases, with 5 bases sitting between them. The germline CDR1 and CDR2 sequences are SGHRS and YFSETQ. CDR3 protein: CASSSYSTDTQYF. The CDR3 DNA reads TGCGCCAGCAGCTCCTATAGCACAGATACGCAGTATTTT.

This chain uses TRBV19 with TRBJ2-1; 7 nucleotides line up with TRBD2. The CDR3 has 15 residues. Per the germline V gene, CDR1 is LNHDA and CDR2 is SQIVND (reference sequence). Trimming cost V 5 bases and J 4 bases; bases outside gene matches: 8. CDR3 sequence: CASSLSGDRYNEQFF. DNA for the CDR3: TGTGCCAGTAGTTTAAGCGGGGACCGATACAATGAGCAGTTCTTC.

The rearrangement joins TRBV5-4 to TRBJ2-3; the match to TRBD1 covers 7 bases. V was clipped by 0 bases and J by 1 base; unmatched bases: 5. This CDR3 is built from 16 residues. Germline V gene sequence: CDR1 SGHNT, CDR2 YYREEE (reference sequence). In nucleotides, the CDR3 is TGTGCCAGCAGCTTGGCCAAGGGGGCCGGCACAGATACGCAGTATTTT. Protein: CASSLAKGAGTDTQYF.

This rearrangement joins TRBV7-9 to TRBJ2-2, with TRBD2 identical over 9 bases. Germline values: CDR1 SEHNR, CDR2 FQNEAQ (reference sequence). The length of the CDR3 is 16 residues. The V and J ends lost 1 base and 3 bases, in that order; junction bases with no gene match: 3. For the CDR3, the DNA is TGTGCCAGCAGCTTAGGGACTAGCGCCGACACCGGGGAGCTGTTTTTT. The encoded protein is CASSLGTSADTGELFF.

This clone has just one count. V is TRBV2 and J is TRBJ2-1; D may be TRBD2 (5 bases). Germline V lookup: CDR1 SNHLY, CDR2 FYNNEI. Trimming shortened V by 5 bases and J by 9 bases, and 14 bases separated the two germline ends. This CDR3 comprises 13 residues. This chain's CDR3 is CASSRLRAAEQFF. The CDR3, as DNA: TGTGCCAGCAGTCGTCTGCGGGCCGCTGAGCAGTTCTTC. The entire variable domain, with the rest obtained from reference TRBV2 and TRBJ2-1, is as follows: EPEVTQTPSHQVTQMGQEVILRCVPISNHLYFYWYRQILGQKVEFLVSFYNNEISEKSEIFDDQFSVERPDGSNFTLKIRSTKLEDSAMYFCASSRLRAAEQFFGPGTRLTVL.

The chain couples TRBV23-1 to TRBJ2-1; D possibly corresponds to TRBD2 (6 bases). TRBV23-1 is designated an ORF whose function remains uncertain. This CDR3 is built from 16 residues. Between the trimmed V and J ends, which lost 0 bases and 5 bases, there was a span of 14 bases. CDR3 bases: TGCGCCAGCAGTCAATCGCGGATAGCGGAGGACAATGAGCAGTTCTTC. As protein: CASSQSRIAEDNEQFF.

J is TRBJ2-5 and V is TRBV9, with TRBD2 identical over 13 bases. The J segment lost 4 bases and the V segment lost 0 bases, leaving 0 bases of the junction unmatched. Germline V gene lookup returns CDR1 SGDLS and CDR2 YYNGEE. The CDR3 is 15 amino acids. The CDR3 DNA reads TGTGCCAGCAGCGTAGGACTAGCGGGAGGAGAGACCCAGTACTTC. It specifies CASSVGLAGGETQYF.

The chain employs TRBV2 and TRBJ1-2; tentatively, D is TRBD1 (6 bases). The germline CDR1 and CDR2 sequences are SNHLY and FYNNEI. The CDR3 consists of 13 residues. V was pared by 3 bases and J by 4 bases, with 9 bases between. The CDR3 loop is CASSERQVYGYTF. Written as DNA, the CDR3 is TGTGCCAGCAGTGAGCGACAGGTCTATGGCTACACCTTC. The whole variable domain, remainder taken from reference TRBV2 and TRBJ1-2, is EPEVTQTPSHQVTQMGQEVILRCVPISNHLYFYWYRQILGQKVEFLVSFYNNEISEKSEIFDDQFSVERPDGSNFTLKIRSTKLEDSAMYFCASSERQVYGYTFGSGTRLTVV.

This clone has only one observation. The chain couples TRBV9 to TRBJ2-2; perhaps TRBD2 as D (6 bases). Deletions cut 0 bases from V and 4 bases from J, with 10 bases between. CDR1 and CDR2 from the germline V gene are SGDLS and YYNGEE. The CDR3 is 15 amino acids. CDR3 in DNA: TGTGCCAGCAGCGTAGGAGGAGGGCCCACCGGGGAGCTGTTTTTT. Translation: CASSVGGGPTGELFF.

The chain employs TRBV4-1 and TRBJ2-5, with 10 bases identical to TRBD2. The germline V gene has CDR1 MGHRA and CDR2 YSYEKL. The CDR3 is 16 amino acids. J gave up 2 bases and V 1 base, and 4 bases lay outside the gene matches. This CDR3 is CASSQGSLAGQETQYF. The CDR3 DNA follows: TGCGCCAGCAGCCAAGGGTCACTAGCGGGGCAAGAGACCCAGTACTTC.

The V call is TRBV2, the J call TRBJ1-2; D is possibly TRBD1 (5 bases). V dropped 0 bases and J dropped 8 bases, with 13 bases sitting between them. The germline V gene encodes CDR1 SNHLY and CDR2 FYNNEI. The CDR3 is 14 amino acids. The CDR3 spells CASSEALRGRGYTF. CDR3 nucleotide sequence: TGTGCCAGCAGTGAAGCGCTTAGGGGTCGGGGCTACACCTTC.